This T cell receptor beta chain was sequenced in a study of early T cells in non-severe SARS-CoV-2 infection. TCRdb passed the 5' RACE reads through MiXCR, listing each CDR3 protein once. The sample contains 100,000 or so distinct CDR3 sequences, about an eighth of which appear only once. V shed 3 bases, J shed 4 bases, and the junction held 9 bases outside the gene matches. Germline values: CDR1 SGDLS, CDR2 YYNGEE. The CDR3 is made up of 16 amino acids. The chain recombines TRBV9 with TRBJ2-2, with 7 bases identical to TRBD2. Sequencing input: whole blood. The clonotype originates from an adult who was a healthcare worker with PCR-confirmed SARS-CoV-2 infection or an uninfected control (not recorded which). The CDR3 DNA follows: TGTGCCAGCAGCGAGGGGCCGGGACTAAGCACCGGGGAGCTGTTTTTT. Translating it yields CASSEGPGLSTGELFF.